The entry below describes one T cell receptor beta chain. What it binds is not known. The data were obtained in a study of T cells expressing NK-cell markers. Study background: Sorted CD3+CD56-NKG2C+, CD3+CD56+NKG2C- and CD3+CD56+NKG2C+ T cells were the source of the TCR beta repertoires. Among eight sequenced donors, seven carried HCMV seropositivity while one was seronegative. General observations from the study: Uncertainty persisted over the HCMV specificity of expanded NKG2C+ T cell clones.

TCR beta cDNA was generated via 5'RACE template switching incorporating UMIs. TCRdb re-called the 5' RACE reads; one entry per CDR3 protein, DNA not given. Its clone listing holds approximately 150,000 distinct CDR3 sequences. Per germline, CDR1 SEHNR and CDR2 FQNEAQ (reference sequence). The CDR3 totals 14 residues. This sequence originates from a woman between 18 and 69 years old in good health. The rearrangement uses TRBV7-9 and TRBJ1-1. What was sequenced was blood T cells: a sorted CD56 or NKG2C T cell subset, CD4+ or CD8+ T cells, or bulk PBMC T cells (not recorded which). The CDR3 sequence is CASSDLTVNTEAFF.